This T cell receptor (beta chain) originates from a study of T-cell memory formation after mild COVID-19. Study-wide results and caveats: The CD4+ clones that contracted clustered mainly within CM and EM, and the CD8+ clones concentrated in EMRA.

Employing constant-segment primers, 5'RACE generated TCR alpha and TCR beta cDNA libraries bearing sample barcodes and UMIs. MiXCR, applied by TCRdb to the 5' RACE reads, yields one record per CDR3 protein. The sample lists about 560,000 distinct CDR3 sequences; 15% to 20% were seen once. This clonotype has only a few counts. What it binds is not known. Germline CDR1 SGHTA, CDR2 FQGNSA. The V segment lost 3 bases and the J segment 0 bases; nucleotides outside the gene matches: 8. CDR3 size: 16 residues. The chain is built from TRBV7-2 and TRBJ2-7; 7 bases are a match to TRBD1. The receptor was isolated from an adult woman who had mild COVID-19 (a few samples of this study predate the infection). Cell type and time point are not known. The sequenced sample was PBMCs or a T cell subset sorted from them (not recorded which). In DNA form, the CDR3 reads TGTGCCAGCAGCTTCTCTGGGACAGAGTTCTCCTACGAGCAGTACTTC. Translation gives CASSFSGTEFSYEQYF.